This T cell receptor beta chain appears in the sequencing data of a study of blood T cell repertoires in COVID-19 (dated by TCRdb to the early 2020s). General notes on the study: The collaborator samples originated in the United States, Italy and Spain and spanned the acute and convalescent phases of COVID-19. The prospective study material was composed of cDNA or gDNA derived from T cells, B-cell-depleted T cells, or PBMCs. Deeply sampled blood TCRbeta repertoires from subjects exposed to, actively infected with, or recovered from COVID-19 were included in the dataset. The repertoires were made available in a free public database intended to serve as a resource for research on the immune response to SARS-CoV-2. Samples were obtained from the ongoing ImmuneRACE study (first 160 participants) and from roughly 1,300 subjects provided by 6 global collaborators. Nearly every sample came with metadata listing a de-identified subject ID, COVID-19 status, age in years and sex. Where available, HLA class I and class II types were obtained from metadata supplied by the sample provider rather than from assay-based typing. On the study overall, not on this receptor specifically: Clinical and demographic metadata were provided uncurated, with the amount varying by source and participant.

The germline V gene gives CDR1 as SGHDN and CDR2 as FVKESK. From the cysteine up to the phenylalanine, the CDR3 has a length of 13 residues. Just the 39-base CDR3 DNA is kept, in frame starting at base 1. Trimming removed 4 bases from V and 7 bases from J, leaving 13 bases between the germline ends. The table lists this clone with a count of one. Its cognate antigen has yet to be identified. Within one base of it there is no much larger clone, and no base qualities were kept. The immunoSEQ Assay, a bias-controlled multiplex PCR, was used to amplify TCRbeta CDR3 regions from genomic DNA. The authors' analysis ran thus. The number of nucleated cells in each sample was estimated from the amplification of reference gene primers within the assay. To quantify the absolute abundance of each unique TCRbeta CDR3 rearrangement, sequence reads were collapsed and filtered. For each sample, productive Simpson clonality was calculated by taking the square root of Simpson's diversity index across productive rearrangements. In its TCRdb copy, this immuneACCESS table keeps in-frame sequences only and misses some clones. Where compared with another copy, unresolved V genes explain less than half of these, and the others have no known cause. V and J calls and clone size come straight from that table; D and trimming were deduced from the DNA. This sample lists about 230,000 clones; nearly 90% were detected once. Under 14% of the sample goes to the ten largest clones.

Participants in the prospective study were enrolled through a virtual design, were aged roughly 18 to 100 years, and lived in under 25 United States geographic areas. To assign participants to cohorts, the prospective study relied on clinical history that participants themselves reported in a screening survey and a study questionnaire. Recovered participants in ImmuneRACE Cohort 3 were defined by two consecutive negative NP/OP PCR tests, clearance by a healthcare professional, or resolution of symptoms. In the prospective study, mobile phlebotomists collected whole blood, serum and a nasopharyngeal or oropharyngeal swab from each participant. Participants in the prospective study had the option to provide additional blood draws and questionnaires over a roughly two-month period. Before DNA extraction, blood samples from the prospective study were shipped at room temperature or frozen.

Material for sequencing was PBMCs or T cells enriched from blood (not recorded which). The TCR sequence derives from a man aged 30 to 45 who had recovered from COVID-19. The chain links TRBV14 with TRBJ2-5; TRBD2 is perhaps the D gene, given 6 matching bases. The DNA reads TGTGCCAGCAGCCTTAGCGGAACAAGGACCCAGTACTTC. It encodes CASSLSGTRTQYF.